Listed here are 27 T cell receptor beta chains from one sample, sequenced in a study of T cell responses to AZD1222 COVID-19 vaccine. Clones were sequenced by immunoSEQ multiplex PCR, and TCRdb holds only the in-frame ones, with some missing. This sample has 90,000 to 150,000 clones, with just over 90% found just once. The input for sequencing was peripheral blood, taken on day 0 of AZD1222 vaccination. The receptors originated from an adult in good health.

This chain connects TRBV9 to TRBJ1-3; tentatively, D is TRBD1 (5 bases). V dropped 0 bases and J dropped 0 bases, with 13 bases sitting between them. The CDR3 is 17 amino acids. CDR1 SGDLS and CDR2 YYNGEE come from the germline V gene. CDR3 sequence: CASSVAARTSSGNTIYF. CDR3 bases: TGTGCCAGCAGCGTAGCCGCCAGGACATCCTCTGGAAACACCATATATTTT.

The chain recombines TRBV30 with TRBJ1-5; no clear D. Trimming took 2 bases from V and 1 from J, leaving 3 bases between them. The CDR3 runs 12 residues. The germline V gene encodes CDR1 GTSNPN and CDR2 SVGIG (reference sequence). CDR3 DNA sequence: TGTGCCTGGAGTCCGAGCAATCAGCCCCAGCATTTT. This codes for CAWSPSNQPQHF. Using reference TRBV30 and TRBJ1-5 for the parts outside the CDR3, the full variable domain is SQTIHQWPATLVQPVGSPLSLECTVEGTSNPNLYWYRQAAGRGLQLLFYSVGIGQISSEVPQNLSASRPQDRQFILSSKKLLLSDSGFYLCAWSPSNQPQHFGDGTRLSIL.

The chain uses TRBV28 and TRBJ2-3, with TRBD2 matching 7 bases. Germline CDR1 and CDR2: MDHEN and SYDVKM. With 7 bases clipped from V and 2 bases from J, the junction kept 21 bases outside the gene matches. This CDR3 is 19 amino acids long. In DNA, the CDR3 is TGTGCCAGCAACCCACGACAGCTCAAAGCGGGGCGCCCCACAGATACGCAGTATTTT. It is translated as CASNPRQLKAGRPTDTQYF.

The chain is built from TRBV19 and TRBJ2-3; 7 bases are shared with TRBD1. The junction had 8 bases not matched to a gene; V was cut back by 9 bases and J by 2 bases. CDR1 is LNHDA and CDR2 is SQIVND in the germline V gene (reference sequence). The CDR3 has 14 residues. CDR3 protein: CASLETGHTDTQYF. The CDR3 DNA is TGTGCCAGCCTAGAGACAGGGCACACAGATACGCAGTATTTT.

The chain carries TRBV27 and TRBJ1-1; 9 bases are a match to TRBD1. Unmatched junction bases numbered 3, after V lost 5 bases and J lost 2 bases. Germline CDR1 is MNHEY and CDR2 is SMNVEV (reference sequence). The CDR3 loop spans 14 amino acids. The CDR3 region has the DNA TGTGCCAGCAGTCGGGGACAGGGTAACACTGAAGCTTTCTTT. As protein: CASSRGQGNTEAFF.

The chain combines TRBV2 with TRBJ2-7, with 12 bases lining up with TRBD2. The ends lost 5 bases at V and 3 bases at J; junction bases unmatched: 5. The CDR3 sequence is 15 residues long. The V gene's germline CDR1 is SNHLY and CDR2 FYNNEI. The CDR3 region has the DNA TGTGCCAGCAGTCCCCTAGCGGGGGGGATCTACGAGCAGTACTTC. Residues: CASSPLAGGIYEQYF.

CDR3 residues: CASSYSKVTGIGYEQYF. The CDR3 nucleotides are TGTGCCAGCAGTTACTCGAAAGTGACAGGGATAGGCTACGAGCAGTACTTC. J is TRBJ2-7 and V is TRBV6-2 or TRBV6-3; 7 nucleotides line up with TRBD1. The germline CDR1 and CDR2 sequences are MNHEY and SVGEGT. After removal of 0 bases from V and 3 bases from J, the junction contained 11 bases not matched to a gene. The CDR3 loop spans 17 amino acids.

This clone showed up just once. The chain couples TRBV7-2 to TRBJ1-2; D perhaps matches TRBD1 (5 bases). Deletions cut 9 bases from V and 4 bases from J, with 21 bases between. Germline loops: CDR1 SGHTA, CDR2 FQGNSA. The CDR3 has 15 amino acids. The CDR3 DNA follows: TGTGCCAGTTCCCGGTCCAGGGTTTTAGCCTATGGCTACACCTTC. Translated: CASSRSRVLAYGYTF.

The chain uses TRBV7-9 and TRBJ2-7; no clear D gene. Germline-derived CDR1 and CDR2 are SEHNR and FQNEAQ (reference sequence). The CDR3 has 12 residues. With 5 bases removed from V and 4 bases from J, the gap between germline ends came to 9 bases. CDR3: CASSRESYEQYF. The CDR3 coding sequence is TGTGCCAGCAGCCGCGAGTCGTACGAGCAGTACTTC.

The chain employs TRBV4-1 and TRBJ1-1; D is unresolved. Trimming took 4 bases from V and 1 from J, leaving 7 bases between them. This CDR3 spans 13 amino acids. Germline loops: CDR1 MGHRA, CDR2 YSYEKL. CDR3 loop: CASSRDKNTEAFF. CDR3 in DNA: TGCGCCAGCAGCCGCGACAAGAACACTGAAGCTTTCTTT.

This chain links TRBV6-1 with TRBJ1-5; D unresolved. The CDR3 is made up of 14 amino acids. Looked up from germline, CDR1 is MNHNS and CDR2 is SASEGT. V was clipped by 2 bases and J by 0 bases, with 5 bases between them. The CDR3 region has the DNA TGTGCCAGCAGTGAAATCAGTAGCAATCAGCCCCAGCATTTT. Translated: CASSEISSNQPQHF.

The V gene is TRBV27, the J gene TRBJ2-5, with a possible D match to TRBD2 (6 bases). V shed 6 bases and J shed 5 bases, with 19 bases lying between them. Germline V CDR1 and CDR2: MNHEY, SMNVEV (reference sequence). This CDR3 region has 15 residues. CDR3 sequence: CASSTVETGVETQYF. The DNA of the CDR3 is TGTGCCAGCAGCACTGTGGAGACGGGGGTGGAGACCCAGTACTTC.

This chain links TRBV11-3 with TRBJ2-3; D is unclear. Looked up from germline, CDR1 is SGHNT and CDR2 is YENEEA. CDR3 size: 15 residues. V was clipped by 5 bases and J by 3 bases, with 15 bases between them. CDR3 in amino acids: CASSPGGLPTDTQYF. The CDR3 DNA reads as TGTGCCAGCAGCCCGGGTGGGCTCCCTACAGATACGCAGTATTTT.

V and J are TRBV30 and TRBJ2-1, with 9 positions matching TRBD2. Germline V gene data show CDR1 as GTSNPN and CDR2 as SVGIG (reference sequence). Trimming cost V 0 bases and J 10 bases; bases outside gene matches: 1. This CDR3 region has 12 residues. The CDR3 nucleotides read TGTGCCTGGAGTGTTAGCGGGGGCGAGCAGTTCTTC. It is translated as CAWSVSGGEQFF.

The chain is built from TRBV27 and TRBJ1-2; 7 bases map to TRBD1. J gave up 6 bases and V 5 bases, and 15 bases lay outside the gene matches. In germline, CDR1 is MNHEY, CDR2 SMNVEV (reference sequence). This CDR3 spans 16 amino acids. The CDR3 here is CASSPGQDAVWDGYTF. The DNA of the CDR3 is TGTGCCAGCAGTCCCGGACAGGACGCCGTATGGGATGGCTACACCTTC.

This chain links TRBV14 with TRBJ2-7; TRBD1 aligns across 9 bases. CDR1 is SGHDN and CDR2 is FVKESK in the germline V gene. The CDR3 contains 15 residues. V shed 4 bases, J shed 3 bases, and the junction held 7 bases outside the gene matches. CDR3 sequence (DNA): TGTGCCAGCAGCCTTTTCCGGGACAGGGACTACGAGCAGTACTTC. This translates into CASSLFRDRDYEQYF.

CDR3 coding DNA: TGTGCCAGCAGCCAAGTATTCACAGGGAAGGACTATGGCTACACCTTC. It specifies CASSQVFTGKDYGYTF. The chain uses TRBV14 and TRBJ1-2, with D perhaps TRBD1 (6 bases). V gave up 1 base and J gave up 3 bases, with 15 bases separating them. Looked up from germline, CDR1 is SGHDN and CDR2 is FVKESK. The CDR3 runs to 16 residues.

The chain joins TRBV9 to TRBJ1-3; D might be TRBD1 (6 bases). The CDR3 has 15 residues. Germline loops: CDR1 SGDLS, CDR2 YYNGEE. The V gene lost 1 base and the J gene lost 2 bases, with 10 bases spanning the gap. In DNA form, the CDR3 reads TGTGCCAGCAGCGTACGGGACATTGCTGGAAACACCATATATTTT. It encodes CASSVRDIAGNTIYF. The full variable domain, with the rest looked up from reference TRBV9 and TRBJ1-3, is DSGVTQTPKHLITATGQRVTLRCSPRSGDLSVYWYQQSLDQGLQFLIQYYNGEERAKGNILERFSAQQFPDLHSELNLSSLELGDSALYFCASSVRDIAGNTIYFGEGSWLTVV.

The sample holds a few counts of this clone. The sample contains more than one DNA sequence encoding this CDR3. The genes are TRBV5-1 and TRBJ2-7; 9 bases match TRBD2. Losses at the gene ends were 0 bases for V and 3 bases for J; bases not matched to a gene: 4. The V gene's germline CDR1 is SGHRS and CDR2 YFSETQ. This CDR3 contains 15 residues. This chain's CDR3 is CASSLVAGGIYEQYF. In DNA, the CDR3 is TGCGCCAGCAGCTTGGTGGCGGGGGGGATCTACGAGCAGTACTTC.

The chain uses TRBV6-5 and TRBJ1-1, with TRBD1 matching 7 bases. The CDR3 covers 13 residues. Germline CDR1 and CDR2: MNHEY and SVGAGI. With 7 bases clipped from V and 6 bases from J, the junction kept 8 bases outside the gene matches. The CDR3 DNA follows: TGTGCCAGCACACCGACAGGGCGGGCTGAAGCTTTCTTT. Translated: CASTPTGRAEAFF.

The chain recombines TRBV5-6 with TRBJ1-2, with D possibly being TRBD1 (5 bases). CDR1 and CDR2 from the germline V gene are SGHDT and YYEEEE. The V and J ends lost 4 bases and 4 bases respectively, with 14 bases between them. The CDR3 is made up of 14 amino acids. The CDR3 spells CASSPKGPLYGYTF. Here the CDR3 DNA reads TGTGCCAGCAGCCCGAAGGGACCGCTCTATGGCTACACCTTC.

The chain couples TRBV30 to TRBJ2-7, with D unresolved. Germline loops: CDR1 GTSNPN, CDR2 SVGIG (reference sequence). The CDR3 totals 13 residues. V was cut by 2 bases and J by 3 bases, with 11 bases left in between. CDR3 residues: CAWSRAENYEQYF. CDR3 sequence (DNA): TGTGCCTGGAGTCGGGCGGAAAACTACGAGCAGTACTTC.

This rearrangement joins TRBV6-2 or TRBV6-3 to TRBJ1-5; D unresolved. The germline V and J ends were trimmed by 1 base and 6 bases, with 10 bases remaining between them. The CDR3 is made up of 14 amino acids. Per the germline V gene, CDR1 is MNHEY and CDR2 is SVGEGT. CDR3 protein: CASSYLGRSQPQHF. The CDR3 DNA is TGTGCCAGCAGTTACTTGGGAAGGAGTCAGCCCCAGCATTTT.

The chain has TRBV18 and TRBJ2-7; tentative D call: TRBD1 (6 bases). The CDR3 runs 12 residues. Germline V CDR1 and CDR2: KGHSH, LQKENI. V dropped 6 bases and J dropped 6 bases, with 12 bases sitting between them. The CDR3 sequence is CASSPDSVEQYF. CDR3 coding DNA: TGTGCCAGCTCCCCGGACAGCGTCGAGCAGTACTTC. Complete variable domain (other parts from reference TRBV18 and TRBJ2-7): NAGVMQNPRHLVRRRGQEARLRCSPMKGHSHVYWYRQLPEEGLKFMVYLQKENIIDESGMPKERFSAEFPKEGPSILRIQQVVRGDSAAYFCASSPDSVEQYFGPGTRLTVT.

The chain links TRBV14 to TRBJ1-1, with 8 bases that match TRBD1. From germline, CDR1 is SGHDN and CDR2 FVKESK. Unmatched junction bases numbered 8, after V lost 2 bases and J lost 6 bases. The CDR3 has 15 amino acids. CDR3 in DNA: TGTGCCAGCAGCCAACTCAGGGGGCGCGGAGCTGAAGCTTTCTTT. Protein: CASSQLRGRGAEAFF.

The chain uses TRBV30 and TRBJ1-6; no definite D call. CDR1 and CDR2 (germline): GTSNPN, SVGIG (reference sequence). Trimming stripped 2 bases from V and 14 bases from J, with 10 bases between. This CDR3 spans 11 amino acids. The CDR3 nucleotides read TGTGCCTGGAGTTCGCTTATGACCCTCCACTTT. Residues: CAWSSLMTLHF.

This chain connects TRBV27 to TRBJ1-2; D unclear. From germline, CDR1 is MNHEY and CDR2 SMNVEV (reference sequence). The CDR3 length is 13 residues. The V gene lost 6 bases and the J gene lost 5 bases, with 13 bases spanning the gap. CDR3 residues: CASRVSGYYGYTF. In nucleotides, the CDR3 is TGTGCCAGCAGAGTCTCCGGATATTATGGCTACACCTTC.